The next 19 T cell receptor beta chains were all read from a single sample in a study of CD8+ T cells in alopecia areata. The sample's treatment: oral pan-JAK inhibitor, 5-10 mg twice daily. Extraction of RNA preceded its reverse transcription into cDNA, which served as the sequencing template. Data came from immunoSEQ multiplex PCR; TCRdb stores just in-frame clones and leaves some out. The data hold about 270,000 clones, with 50% to 75% observed a single time. This specimen consisted of CD4+ T cells sorted from blood, obtained around week 53, from a patient treated with tofacitinib. All receptors come from a human donor with alopecia areata.

The sample holds a few counts of this clone. The rearrangement joins TRBV19 to TRBJ1-6, with TRBD1 identical over 7 bases. Germline V gene data show CDR1 as LNHDA and CDR2 as SQIVND (reference sequence). Germline trimming cut 5 bases from V and 6 bases from J; bases unmatched to any gene: 4. This CDR3 has 14 amino acids. The CDR3 sequence is CASSPDRRNSPLHF. In DNA, the CDR3 is TGTGCCAGTAGTCCGGACAGGCGTAATTCACCCCTCCACTTT.

The chain recombines TRBV30 with TRBJ2-7; 15 bases match TRBD2. CDR1 is GTSNPN, CDR2 SVGIG, per germline (reference sequence). V shed 0 bases, J shed 5 bases, and the junction held 8 bases outside the gene matches. This CDR3 comprises 17 residues. CDR3 bases: TGTGCCTGGAGTGTCCCGGGACTAGCGGGGGGAGGTGACGAGCAGTACTTC. It specifies CAWSVPGLAGGGDEQYF.

Of note for this clone: This specimen includes other DNA sequences encoding the same CDR3. V is TRBV5-1 and J is TRBJ2-3, with TRBD2 as a possible D gene (6 bases). Trimming removed 0 bases at V and 0 bases at J, with 8 bases between. CDR1 and CDR2 from the germline V gene are SGHRS and YFSETQ. The CDR3 totals 15 residues. CDR3 residues: CASSLGGGSTDTQYF. The DNA for the CDR3 is TGCGCCAGCAGCTTGGGTGGGGGGAGCACAGATACGCAGTATTTT.

This clone is a singleton in its sample. This chain joins TRBV6-6 and TRBJ2-2; D is ambiguous. CDR1 is MNHNY, CDR2 SVGAGI, per germline (reference sequence). With 2 bases removed from V and 6 bases from J, the gap between germline ends came to 4 bases. There are 12 residues in the CDR3. In DNA, the CDR3 is TGTGCCAGCAGTTACCAACCCGGGGAGCTGTTTTTT. It specifies CASSYQPGELFF.

J is TRBJ2-1 and V is TRBV25-1; 9 bases match TRBD2. J gave up 7 bases and V 4 bases, and 5 bases lay outside the gene matches. This CDR3 has 14 residues. Germline V gene data show CDR1 as MGHDK and CDR2 as SYGVNS. The CDR3 here is CASSGPSGVNEQFF. The CDR3 nucleotides are TGTGCCAGCAGTGGGCCTAGCGGGGTGAATGAGCAGTTCTTC.

The rearrangement joins TRBV9 to TRBJ2-7; D remains ambiguous. Trimming removed 0 bases from V and 2 bases from J, with 9 bases in between. This CDR3 spans 14 amino acids. Per the germline V gene, CDR1 is SGDLS and CDR2 is YYNGEE. The CDR3, as DNA: TGTGCCAGCAGCGTAGAGGCAACGACCTACGAGCAGTACTTC. Encoded protein: CASSVEATTYEQYF.

A single count supports this clone. The CDR3 region is CASSQDGDTQYF. CDR3 in DNA: TGCGCCAGCAGCCAAGACGGAGATACGCAGTATTTT. The gene calls are TRBV4-1 and TRBJ2-3; D is unclear. This CDR3 has 12 amino acids. Trimming removed 0 bases at V and 5 bases at J, with 3 bases between. Germline CDR1 is MGHRA and CDR2 is YSYEKL.

This clone has just a few counts. The chain links TRBV5-4 to TRBJ1-2, with D possibly TRBD1 on 5 matching bases. The CDR3 spans 15 residues. Germline V gene lookup returns CDR1 SGHNT and CDR2 YYREEE (reference sequence). The V and J ends lost 0 bases and 3 bases respectively, with 12 bases between them. The CDR3 nucleotides are TGTGCCAGCAGCTTGGCCGTGAGGGGAGACTATGGCTACACCTTC. This codes for CASSLAVRGDYGYTF.

J is TRBJ2-5 and V is TRBV2, with TRBD2 as a possible D gene (6 bases). Trimming shortened V by 4 bases and J by 1 base, and 13 bases separated the two germline ends. This CDR3 spans 15 amino acids. Germline loops: CDR1 SNHLY, CDR2 FYNNEI. CDR3 region: CASSVASARQETQYF. The CDR3 region has the DNA TGTGCCAGCAGTGTGGCTAGCGCACGCCAAGAGACCCAGTACTTC.

The chain combines TRBV7-8 with TRBJ2-7, with a possible D match to TRBD1 (6 bases). Germline V CDR1 and CDR2: SGHVS, FQNEAQ. There are 15 residues in the CDR3. The ends were cut back, 5 bases at V and 2 bases at J, with 16 bases in the middle. This chain's CDR3 is CASSQSGQSPYEQYF. DNA for the CDR3: TGTGCCAGCAGCCAAAGCGGACAGAGCCCCTACGAGCAGTACTTC.

The V call is TRBV25-1, the J call TRBJ1-2; TRBD1 matches at 10 bases. The CDR3 extends over 13 amino acids. Trimming took 6 bases from V and 5 from J; bases not matched to a gene: 3. Germline CDR1 reads MGHDK; CDR2 reads SYGVNS. As DNA, the CDR3 is TGTGCCAGCAGGGGGACAGGGGTTTATGGCTACACCTTC. As protein: CASRGTGVYGYTF.

In this sample, this clone turned up a few times. The chain employs TRBV29-1 and TRBJ2-7; 7 bases are a match to TRBD1. The CDR3 is 13 amino acids. The V gene's germline CDR1 is SQVTM and CDR2 ANQGSEA. V shed 4 bases, J shed 3 bases, and the junction held 6 bases outside the gene matches. The DNA for the CDR3 is TGCAGCGTTGTCGGGTCAGGGGGCTACGAGCAGTACTTC. It translates to CSVVGSGGYEQYF.

The chain recombines TRBV9 with TRBJ1-6, with D unclear. The CDR3 has 15 residues. Trimming left V 0 bases short and J 8 bases short, with 12 bases between. The germline V gene encodes CDR1 SGDLS and CDR2 YYNGEE. Here the CDR3 DNA reads TGTGCCAGCAGCGTAGGAGAGAGAGAGGATTCACCCCTCCACTTT. Translating gives CASSVGEREDSPLHF.

This chain uses TRBV5-1 with TRBJ2-7; no clear D gene. V dropped 2 bases and J dropped 5 bases, with 5 bases sitting between them. The germline CDR1 and CDR2 sequences are SGHRS and YFSETQ. This CDR3 spans 11 amino acids. This chain's CDR3 is CASSFANEQYF. In DNA, the CDR3 is TGCGCCAGCAGCTTTGCGAACGAGCAGTACTTC. Full variable domain (rest looked up from reference TRBV5-1 and TRBJ2-7): KAGVTQTPRYLIKTRGQQVTLSCSPISGHRSVSWYQQTPGQGLQFLFEYFSETQRNKGNFPGRFSGRQFSNSRSEMNVSTLELGDSALYLCASSFANEQYFGPGTRLTVT.

The V and J genes are TRBV30 and TRBJ1-3; D might be TRBD1 (6 bases). CDR3 length equals 17 residues. CDR1 and CDR2 (germline): GTSNPN, SVGIG (reference sequence). V lost 0 bases to trimming and J lost 1 base, with 16 bases between them. The CDR3 DNA follows: TGTGCCTGGAGTGTTTTTTGGGGGGCGACGTCTGGAAACACCATATATTTT. Its protein product is CAWSVFWGATSGNTIYF.

This clone was detected only a few times. This sequence joins TRBV4-2 and TRBJ2-7; D might be TRBD2 (5 bases). V gave up 0 bases and J gave up 2 bases, with 11 bases separating them. Germline CDR1 and CDR2: LGHNA and YNFKEQ. The CDR3 consists of 15 residues. The CDR3 DNA follows: TGTGCCAGCAGCCAAGAACTAGGAGAGGCCTACGAGCAGTACTTC. Amino acids: CASSQELGEAYEQYF.

In DNA form, the CDR3 reads TGTGCCAGCAGCCCAGGGACAACCACCGGGGAGCTGTTTTTT. This translates into CASSPGTTTGELFF. This chain connects TRBV7-3 to TRBJ2-2, with D tentatively TRBD1 (6 bases). Germline-derived CDR1 and CDR2 are SGHTA and FQGTGA. The ends were cut back, 5 bases at V and 4 bases at J, with 11 bases in the middle. The CDR3 is 14 amino acids.

With respect to this clone: Other DNA sequences in this specimen translate into the identical CDR3. The chain uses TRBV30 and TRBJ1-3; D gene unclear. Germline V gene sequence: CDR1 GTSNPN, CDR2 SVGIG (reference sequence). V was cut by 0 bases and J by 1 base, with 7 bases left in between. The CDR3 is 14 residues long. The CDR3 loop is CAWSVLGSGNTIYF. For the CDR3, the DNA is TGTGCCTGGAGTGTACTTGGATCTGGAAACACCATATATTTT.

J is TRBJ1-2 and V is TRBV10-3; 9 positions agree with TRBD1. This CDR3 spans 13 amino acids. Germline CDR1 and CDR2: ENHRY and SYGVKD. Germline trimming cut 7 bases from V and 2 bases from J; bases unmatched to any gene: 2. CDR3 in DNA: TGTGCCATCACCGGACAGGGGAACTATGGCTACACCTTC. It yields the protein CAITGQGNYGYTF.